The clone carrying this T cell receptor beta chain was counted between two and nine times. The target antigen is unknown. These data originate in a study of response to subunit inactivated influenza vaccine. Broader study findings: The authors proposed limited new T cell recruitment per seasonal influenza vaccination.

One entry per CDR3 protein, called by TCRdb with MiXCR from the RT-PCR reads. The table includes around 580,000 distinct CDR3 sequences, 14% detected once. Looked up from germline, CDR1 is WSHSY and CDR2 is SAAADI. The V segment lost 8 bases and the J segment 5 bases; nucleotides outside the gene matches: 4. This CDR3 is built from 13 residues. The sequencing used PBMCs from blood, collected roughly 13 days after vaccination. J is TRBJ1-5 and V is TRBV10-2, with 9 bases identical to TRBD1. The receptor's source is a man aged 45-60 years who received an inactivated influenza vaccine. CDR3 bases: TGCGCCAGCGGGAGGACAGGGGATCAGCCCCAGCATTTT. Its translation is CASGRTGDQPQHF.